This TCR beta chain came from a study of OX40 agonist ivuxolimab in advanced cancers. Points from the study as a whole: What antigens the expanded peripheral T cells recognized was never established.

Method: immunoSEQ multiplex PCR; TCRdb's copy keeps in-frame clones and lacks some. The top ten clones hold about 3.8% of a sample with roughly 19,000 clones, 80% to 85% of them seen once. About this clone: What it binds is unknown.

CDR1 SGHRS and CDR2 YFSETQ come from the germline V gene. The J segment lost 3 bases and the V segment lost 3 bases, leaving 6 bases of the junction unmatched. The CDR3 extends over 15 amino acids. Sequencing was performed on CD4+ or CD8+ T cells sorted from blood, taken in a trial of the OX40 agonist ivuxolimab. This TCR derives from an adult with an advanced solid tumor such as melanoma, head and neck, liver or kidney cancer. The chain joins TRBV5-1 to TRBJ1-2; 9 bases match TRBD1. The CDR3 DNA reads TGCGCCAGCAGCTCACCGACAGGGGGGGACTATGGCTACACCTTC. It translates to CASSSPTGGDYGYTF.